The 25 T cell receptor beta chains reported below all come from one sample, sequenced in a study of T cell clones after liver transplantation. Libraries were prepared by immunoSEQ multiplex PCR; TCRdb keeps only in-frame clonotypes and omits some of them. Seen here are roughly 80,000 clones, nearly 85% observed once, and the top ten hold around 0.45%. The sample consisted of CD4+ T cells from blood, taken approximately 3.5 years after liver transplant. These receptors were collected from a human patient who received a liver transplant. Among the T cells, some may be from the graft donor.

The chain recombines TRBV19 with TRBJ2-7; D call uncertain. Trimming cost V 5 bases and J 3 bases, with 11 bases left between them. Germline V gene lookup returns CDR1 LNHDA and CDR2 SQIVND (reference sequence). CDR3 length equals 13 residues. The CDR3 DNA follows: TGTGCCAGTAGTTACGGGTCAAACTACGAGCAGTACTTC. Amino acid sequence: CASSYGSNYEQYF.

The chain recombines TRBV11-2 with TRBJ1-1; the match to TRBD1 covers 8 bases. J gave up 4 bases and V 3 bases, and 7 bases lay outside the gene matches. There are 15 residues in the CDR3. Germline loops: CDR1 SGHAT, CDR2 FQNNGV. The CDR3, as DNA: TGTGCCAGCAGCTTGAATCAGGGGGCGGGCACTGAAGCTTTCTTT. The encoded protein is CASSLNQGAGTEAFF.

CDR3 residues: CASSPPNGRTGEQYF. The CDR3 DNA reads as TGTGCCAGCTCACCACCGAACGGGAGAACTGGCGAGCAGTACTTC. V is TRBV18 and J is TRBJ2-7; TRBD2 might be the D (6 bases). The CDR3 sequence is 15 residues long. Trimming took off 0 bases at V and 6 bases at J, with 15 bases between the two ends. CDR1 is KGHSH, CDR2 LQKENI, per germline. Drawing the rest from reference TRBV18 and TRBJ2-7, the complete variable domain is NAGVMQNPRHLVRRRGQEARLRCSPMKGHSHVYWYRQLPEEGLKFMVYLQKENIIDESGMPKERFSAEFPKEGPSILRIQQVVRGDSAAYFCASSPPNGRTGEQYFGPGTRLTVT.

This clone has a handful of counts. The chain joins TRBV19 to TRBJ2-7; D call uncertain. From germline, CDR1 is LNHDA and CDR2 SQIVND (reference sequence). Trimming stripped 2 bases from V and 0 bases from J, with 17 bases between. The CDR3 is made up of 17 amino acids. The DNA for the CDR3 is TGTGCCAGTAGTATAAGGTCGGTTGAGGTCAGCTCCTACGAGCAGTACTTC. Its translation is CASSIRSVEVSSYEQYF.

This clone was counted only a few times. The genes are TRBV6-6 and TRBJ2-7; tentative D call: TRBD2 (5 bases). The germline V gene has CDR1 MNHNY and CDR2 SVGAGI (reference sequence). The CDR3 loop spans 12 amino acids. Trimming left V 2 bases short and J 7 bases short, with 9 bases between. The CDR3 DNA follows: TGTGCCAGCAGTTACGACGAGGGAGAGCAGTACTTC. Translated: CASSYDEGEQYF.

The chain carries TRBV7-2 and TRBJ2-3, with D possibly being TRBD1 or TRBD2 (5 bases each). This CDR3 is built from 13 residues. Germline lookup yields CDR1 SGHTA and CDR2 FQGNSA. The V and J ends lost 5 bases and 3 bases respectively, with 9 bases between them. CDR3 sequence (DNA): TGTGCCAGCAGCCCGGGACGGACAGATACGCAGTATTTT. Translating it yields CASSPGRTDTQYF.

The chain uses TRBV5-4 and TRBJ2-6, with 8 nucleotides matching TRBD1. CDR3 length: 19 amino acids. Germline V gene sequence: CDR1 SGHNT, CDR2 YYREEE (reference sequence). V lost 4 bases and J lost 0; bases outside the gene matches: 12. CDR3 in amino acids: CASSPGPGTGLSGANVLTF. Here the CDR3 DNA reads TGTGCCAGCAGCCCGGGCCCCGGGACAGGCCTCTCTGGGGCCAACGTCCTGACTTTC.

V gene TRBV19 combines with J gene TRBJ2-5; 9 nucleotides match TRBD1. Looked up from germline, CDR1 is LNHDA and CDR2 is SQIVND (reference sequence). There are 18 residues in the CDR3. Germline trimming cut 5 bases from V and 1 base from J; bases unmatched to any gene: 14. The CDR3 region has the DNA TGTGCCAGTAGTCCCCCCCTCCGGGACAGGGTGATCCAAGAGACCCAGTACTTC. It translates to CASSPPLRDRVIQETQYF. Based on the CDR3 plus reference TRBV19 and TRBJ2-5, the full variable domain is DGGITQSPKYLFRKEGQNVTLSCEQNLNHDAMYWYRQDPGQGLRLIYYSQIVNDFQKGDIAEGYSVSREKKESFPLTVTSAQKNPTAFYLCASSPPLRDRVIQETQYFGPGTRLLVL.

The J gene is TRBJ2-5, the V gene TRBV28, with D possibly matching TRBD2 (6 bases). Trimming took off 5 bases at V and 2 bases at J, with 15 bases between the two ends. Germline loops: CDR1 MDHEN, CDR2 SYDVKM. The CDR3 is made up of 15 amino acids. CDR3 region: CASSRDFGAQETQYF. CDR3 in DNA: TGTGCCAGCAGTAGGGACTTTGGGGCTCAAGAGACCCAGTACTTC.

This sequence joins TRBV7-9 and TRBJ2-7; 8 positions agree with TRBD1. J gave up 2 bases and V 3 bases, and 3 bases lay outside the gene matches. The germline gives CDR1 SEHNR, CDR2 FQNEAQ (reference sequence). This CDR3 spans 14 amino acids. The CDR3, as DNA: TGTGCCAGCAGCTTCAAGACAGGGGCCTACGAGCAGTACTTC. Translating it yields CASSFKTGAYEQYF.

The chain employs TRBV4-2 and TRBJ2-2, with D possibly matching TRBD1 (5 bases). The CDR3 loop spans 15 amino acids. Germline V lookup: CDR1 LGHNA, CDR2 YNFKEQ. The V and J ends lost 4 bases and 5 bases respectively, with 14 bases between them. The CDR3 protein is CASSPTPKGTGELFF. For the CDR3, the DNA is TGTGCCAGCAGCCCCACTCCTAAGGGGACCGGGGAGCTGTTTTTT.

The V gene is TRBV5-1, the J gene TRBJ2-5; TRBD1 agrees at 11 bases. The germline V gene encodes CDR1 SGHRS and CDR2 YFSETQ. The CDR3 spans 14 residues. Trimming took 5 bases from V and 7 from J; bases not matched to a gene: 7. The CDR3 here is CASSFGTGGVTQYF. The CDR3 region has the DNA TGCGCCAGCAGTTTCGGGACAGGGGGAGTGACCCAGTACTTC.

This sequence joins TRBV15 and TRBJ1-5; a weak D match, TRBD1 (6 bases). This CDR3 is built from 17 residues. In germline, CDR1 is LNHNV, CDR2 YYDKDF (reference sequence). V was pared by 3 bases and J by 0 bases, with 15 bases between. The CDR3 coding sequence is TGTGCCACCAGCAGGGCCGGGACACAAAATAGCAATCAGCCCCAGCATTTT. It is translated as CATSRAGTQNSNQPQHF. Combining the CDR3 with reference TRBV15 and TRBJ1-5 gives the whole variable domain DAMVIQNPRYQVTQFGKPVTLSCSQTLNHNVMYWYQQKSSQAPKLLFHYYDKDFNNEADTPDNFQSRRPNTSFCFLDIRSPGLGDTAMYLCATSRAGTQNSNQPQHFGDGTRLSIL.

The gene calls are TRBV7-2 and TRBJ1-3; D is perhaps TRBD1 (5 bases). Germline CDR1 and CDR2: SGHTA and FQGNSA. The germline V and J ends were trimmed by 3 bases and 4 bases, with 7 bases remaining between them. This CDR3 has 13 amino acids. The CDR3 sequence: CASSLRQGNTIYF. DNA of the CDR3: TGTGCCAGCAGCTTGAGACAGGGAAACACCATATATTTT.

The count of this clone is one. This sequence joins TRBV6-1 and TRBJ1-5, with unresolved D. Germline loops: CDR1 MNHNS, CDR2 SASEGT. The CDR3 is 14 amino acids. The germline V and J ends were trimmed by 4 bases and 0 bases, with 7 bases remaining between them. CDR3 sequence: CASSGEISNQPQHF. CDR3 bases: TGTGCCAGCAGTGGGGAGATTAGCAATCAGCCCCAGCATTTT.

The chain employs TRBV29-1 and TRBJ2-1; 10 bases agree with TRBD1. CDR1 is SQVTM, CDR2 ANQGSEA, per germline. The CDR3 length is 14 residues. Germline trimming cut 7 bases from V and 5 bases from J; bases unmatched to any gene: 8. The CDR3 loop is CSAGLGTGDNEQFF. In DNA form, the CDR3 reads TGCAGCGCTGGTCTAGGGACAGGGGACAATGAGCAGTTCTTC.

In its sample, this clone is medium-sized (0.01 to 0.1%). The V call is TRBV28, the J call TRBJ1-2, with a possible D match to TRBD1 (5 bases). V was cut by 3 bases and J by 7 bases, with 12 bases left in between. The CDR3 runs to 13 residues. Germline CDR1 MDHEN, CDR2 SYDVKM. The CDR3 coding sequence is TGTGCCAGCAGTTTTGGGGGGTTTGGTGGCTACACCTTC. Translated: CASSFGGFGGYTF.

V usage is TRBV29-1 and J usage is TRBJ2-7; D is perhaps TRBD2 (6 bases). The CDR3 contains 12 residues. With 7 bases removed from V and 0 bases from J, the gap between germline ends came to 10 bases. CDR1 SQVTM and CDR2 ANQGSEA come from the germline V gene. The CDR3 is CSETGDSYEQYF. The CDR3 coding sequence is TGCAGCGAAACGGGAGACTCCTACGAGCAGTACTTC.

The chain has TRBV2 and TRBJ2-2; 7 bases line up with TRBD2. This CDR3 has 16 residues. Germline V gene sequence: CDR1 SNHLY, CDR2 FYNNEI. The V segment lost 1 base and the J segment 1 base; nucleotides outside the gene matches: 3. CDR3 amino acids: CASSEEGGGNTGELFF. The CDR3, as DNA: TGTGCCAGCAGTGAAGAGGGCGGGGGGAACACCGGGGAGCTGTTTTTT.

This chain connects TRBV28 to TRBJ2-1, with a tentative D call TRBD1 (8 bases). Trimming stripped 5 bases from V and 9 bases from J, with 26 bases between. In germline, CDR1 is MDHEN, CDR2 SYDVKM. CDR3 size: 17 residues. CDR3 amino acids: CASSTPGQGSRGSEQFF. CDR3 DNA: TGTGCCAGCAGTACACCTGGACAGGGTTCGCGCGGGAGTGAGCAGTTCTTC.

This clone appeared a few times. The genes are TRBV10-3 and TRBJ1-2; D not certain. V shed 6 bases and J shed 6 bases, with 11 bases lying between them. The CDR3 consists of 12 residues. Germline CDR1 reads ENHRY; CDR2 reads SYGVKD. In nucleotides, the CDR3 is TGTGCCATCAGCCGGAACTCGGATGGCTACACCTTC. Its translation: CAISRNSDGYTF.

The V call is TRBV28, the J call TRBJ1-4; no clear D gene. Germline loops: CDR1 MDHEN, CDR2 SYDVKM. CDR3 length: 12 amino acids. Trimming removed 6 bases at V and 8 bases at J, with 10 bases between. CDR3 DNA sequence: TGTGCCAGCAGAGGTAGAGACGAAAAACTGTTTTTT. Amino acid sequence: CASRGRDEKLFF.

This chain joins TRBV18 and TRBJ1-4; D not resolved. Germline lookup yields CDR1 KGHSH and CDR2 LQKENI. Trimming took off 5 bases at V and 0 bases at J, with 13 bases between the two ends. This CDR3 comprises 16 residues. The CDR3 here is CASSSQPKATNEKLFF. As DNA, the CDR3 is TGTGCCAGCTCATCCCAGCCGAAAGCAACTAATGAAAAACTGTTTTTT.

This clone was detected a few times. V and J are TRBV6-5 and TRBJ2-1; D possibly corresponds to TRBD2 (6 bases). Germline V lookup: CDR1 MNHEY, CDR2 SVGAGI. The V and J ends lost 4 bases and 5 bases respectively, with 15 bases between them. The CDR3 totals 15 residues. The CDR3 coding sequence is TGTGCCAGCAGTTCCTGGGGGGAGTACCACAATGAGCAGTTCTTC. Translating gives CASSSWGEYHNEQFF.

The CDR3 region has the DNA TGTGCCAGCAGCTTACGGACAGCAGCCTTTCTCTACGAGCAGTACTTC. It translates to CASSLRTAAFLYEQYF. The chain couples TRBV5-6 to TRBJ2-7, with D perhaps TRBD1 (6 bases). V dropped 2 bases and J dropped 3 bases, with 18 bases sitting between them. CDR1 and CDR2 from the germline V gene are SGHDT and YYEEEE. This CDR3 has 16 residues.